A selection of T cell receptor beta chains follows, all from one sample in a study of T cell responses to AZD1222 COVID-19 vaccine. The repertoire was sequenced with immunoSEQ multiplex PCR; TCRdb's copy has only in-frame clones and lacks some. The table records 100,000 to 150,000 clones, approximately 85% of them present only once. Source: peripheral blood, taken 28 days after the second AZD1222 dose. These receptors were collected from an adult who received the AZD1222 COVID-19 vaccine. The CDR3 runs from the conserved cysteine through the conserved F or W. A D gene is named only where the DNA matches it firmly. Clone size is stated in some rows and not others, as once, few, many or a class when expanded.

d_gene: TRBD2
abundance: NA
len: 11
v_gene: TRBV30
j_gene: TRBJ2-7
CDR3nt: TGTGCCTGGAACTGGGGGGGCGAGCAGTACTTC
CDR3aa: CAWNWGGEQYF

d_gene: TRBD1
abundance: NA
len: 17
v_gene: TRBV10-3
j_gene: TRBJ2-2
CDR3nt: TGTGCCGCTGGGGAAAGGGACAGGGGGTCGAACACCGGGGAGCTGTTTTTT
CDR3aa: CAAGERDRGSNTGELFF

d_gene: NA
abundance: NA
len: 13
v_gene: TRBV28
j_gene: TRBJ1-6
CDR3nt: TGTGCCACCCATCAGGGGAATAATTCACCCCTCCACTTT
CDR3aa: CATHQGNNSPLHF

d_gene: NA
abundance: NA
len: 15
v_gene: TRBV20-1
j_gene: TRBJ1-5
CDR3nt: TGCAGTGCTAGTGTTTCGGGACTGACCGTTCAGCCCCAGCATTTT
CDR3aa: CSASVSGLTVQPQHF

d_gene: NA
abundance: many
len: 16
v_gene: TRBV5-1
j_gene: TRBJ1-1
CDR3nt: TGCGCCAGCAGCCCCAGAGGTGGCTCGTCGAGCACTGAAGCTTTCTTT
CDR3aa: CASSPRGGSSSTEAFF

d_gene: TRBD2
abundance: NA
len: 16
v_gene: TRBV4-2
j_gene: TRBJ2-1
CDR3nt: TGTGCCAGCAGCCCCAGACCCGCGGGGGGGCTGGGAGAGCAGTTCTTC
CDR3aa: CASSPRPAGGLGEQFF

d_gene: TRBD1
abundance: NA
len: 14
v_gene: TRBV11-2
j_gene: TRBJ1-1
CDR3nt: TGTGCCAGCAGCCCCCGCCCCGGGACAGGTGAAGCTTTCTTT
CDR3aa: CASSPRPGTGEAFF

d_gene: TRBD2
abundance: NA
len: 16
v_gene: TRBV7-2
j_gene: TRBJ2-1
CDR3nt: TGTGCCAGCAGCTTAGCGCTAGCGGGGGGGGTTTATGAGCAGTTCTTC
CDR3aa: CASSLALAGGVYEQFF

d_gene: NA
abundance: NA
len: 15
v_gene: TRBV5-1
j_gene: TRBJ2-5
CDR3nt: TGCGCCAGCAGCCGGAGAACGGTAGACCAAGAGACCCAGTACTTC
CDR3aa: CASSRRTVDQETQYF

d_gene: TRBD1
abundance: NA
len: 14
v_gene: TRBV28
j_gene: TRBJ1-1
CDR3nt: TGTGCCAGCAGTTGGGACAGGCCTAACACTGAAGCTTTCTTT
CDR3aa: CASSWDRPNTEAFF

d_gene: TRBD1
abundance: NA
len: 16
v_gene: TRBV11-1
j_gene: TRBJ2-7
CDR3nt: TGTGCCAGCAGCTTAATCCTGGGACAGGGTCCCAACGAGCAGTACTTC
CDR3aa: CASSLILGQGPNEQYF

d_gene: TRBD1
abundance: NA
len: 12
v_gene: TRBV7-2
j_gene: TRBJ1-1
CDR3nt: TGTGCCAGCAGGGGACAGGCGCCTGAAGCTTTCTTT
CDR3aa: CASRGQAPEAFF

d_gene: NA
abundance: NA
len: 14
v_gene: TRBV7-9
j_gene: TRBJ1-1
CDR3nt: TGTGCCAGCAGCTCGATTTCCCGACAGATCGAAGCTTTCTTT
CDR3aa: CASSSISRQIEAFF

d_gene: NA
abundance: NA
len: 13
v_gene: TRBV19
j_gene: TRBJ1-5
CDR3nt: TGTGCCAGTAGTGCTGGGGTGGATCAGCCCCAGCATTTT
CDR3aa: CASSAGVDQPQHF

d_gene: NA
abundance: NA
len: 16
v_gene: TRBV5-1
j_gene: TRBJ1-2
CDR3nt: TGCGCCAGCAGCTCCGGGAGACAGCCGACTAACTATGGCTACACCTTC
CDR3aa: CASSSGRQPTNYGYTF

d_gene: NA
abundance: NA
len: 12
v_gene: TRBV6-5
j_gene: TRBJ2-7
CDR3nt: TGTGCCAGCAGCTCCGACAGCTACGAGCAGTACTTC
CDR3aa: CASSSDSYEQYF

d_gene: TRBD1
abundance: NA
len: 14
v_gene: TRBV10-3
j_gene: TRBJ1-2
CDR3nt: TGTGCCATCAAACCGGGACAGGGATTGTATGGCTACACCTTC
CDR3aa: CAIKPGQGLYGYTF

d_gene: NA
abundance: NA
len: 12
v_gene: TRBV30
j_gene: TRBJ1-2
CDR3nt: TGTGCCTGGAGTGTAAAGTTATATGGCTACACCTTC
CDR3aa: CAWSVKLYGYTF

d_gene: NA
abundance: NA
len: 17
v_gene: TRBV3-1/TRBV3-2
j_gene: TRBJ1-3
CDR3nt: TGTGCCAGCAGCCAAGGAGGGCAGGGGTGGGCTGGAAACACCATATATTTT
CDR3aa: CASSQGGQGWAGNTIYF

d_gene: NA
abundance: NA
len: 15
v_gene: TRBV4-3
j_gene: TRBJ1-5
CDR3nt: TGCGCCAGCAGCCAAGATGTGTTCGGCAATCAGCCCCAGCATTTT
CDR3aa: CASSQDVFGNQPQHF

d_gene: TRBD1
abundance: NA
len: 15
v_gene: TRBV5-1
j_gene: TRBJ2-3
CDR3nt: TGCGCCAGCAGCTTGGAGGGACAGGTTTCAGATACGCAGTATTTT
CDR3aa: CASSLEGQVSDTQYF

d_gene: NA
abundance: NA
len: 15
v_gene: TRBV14
j_gene: TRBJ1-4
CDR3nt: TGTGCCAGCAGCCTAGAAGGGGGAAGGAATGAAAAACTGTTTTTT
CDR3aa: CASSLEGGRNEKLFF

d_gene: TRBD1
abundance: NA
len: 13
v_gene: TRBV5-1
j_gene: TRBJ1-1
CDR3nt: TGCGCCAGCACCCCAGGGGGCTGGGCTGAAGCTTTCTTT
CDR3aa: CASTPGGWAEAFF

d_gene: TRBD1
abundance: NA
len: 16
v_gene: TRBV6-6
j_gene: TRBJ2-5
CDR3nt: TGTGCCAGCAGTACCTGGGACAGGGGGCCCGAAGAGACCCAGTACTTC
CDR3aa: CASSTWDRGPEETQYF

d_gene: NA
abundance: NA
len: 15
v_gene: TRBV27
j_gene: TRBJ1-5
CDR3nt: TGTGCCAGCAGTTTGTCAGGGGACGGCCGTCAGCCCCAGCATTTT
CDR3aa: CASSLSGDGRQPQHF

d_gene: NA
abundance: NA
len: 14
v_gene: TRBV3-1/TRBV3-2
j_gene: TRBJ1-1
CDR3nt: TGTGCCAGCAGCCAACCTGGCCCCCCCACTGAAGCTTTCTTT
CDR3aa: CASSQPGPPTEAFF

d_gene: TRBD1
abundance: NA
len: 15
v_gene: TRBV3-1/TRBV3-2
j_gene: TRBJ1-2
CDR3nt: TGTGCCAGCAGCCAAAGAGACGACAGGGGAGATGGCTACACCTTC
CDR3aa: CASSQRDDRGDGYTF

d_gene: NA
abundance: few
len: 12
v_gene: TRBV30
j_gene: TRBJ1-1
CDR3nt: TGTGCCGGGACCCCCCGGTTCGATGAAGCTTTCTTT
CDR3aa: CAGTPRFDEAFF

d_gene: NA
abundance: NA
len: 14
v_gene: TRBV28
j_gene: TRBJ2-5
CDR3nt: TGTGCCAGCAGCCCCGGGACTTATCAAGAGACCCAGTACTTC
CDR3aa: CASSPGTYQETQYF

d_gene: NA
abundance: NA
len: 15
v_gene: TRBV28
j_gene: TRBJ2-5
CDR3nt: TGTGCCAGCAGTTCCCCAACAGGGTTTCAAGAGACCCAGTACTTC
CDR3aa: CASSSPTGFQETQYF

d_gene: NA
abundance: NA
len: 10
v_gene: TRBV29-1
j_gene: TRBJ2-3
CDR3nt: TGCAGCGGGGTCTTGGATACGCAGTATTTT
CDR3aa: CSGVLDTQYF

d_gene: NA
abundance: NA
len: 15
v_gene: TRBV5-5
j_gene: TRBJ1-3
CDR3nt: TGTGCCAGCAGCCCGTGGACAGACTCTGGAAACACCATATATTTT
CDR3aa: CASSPWTDSGNTIYF

d_gene: NA
abundance: NA
len: 16
v_gene: TRBV7-2
j_gene: TRBJ1-2
CDR3nt: TGTGCCAGCAGCTTAGCGGGGAGCCACCGCATTTATGGCTACACCTTC
CDR3aa: CASSLAGSHRIYGYTF

d_gene: NA
abundance: NA
len: 15
v_gene: TRBV7-2
j_gene: TRBJ1-3
CDR3nt: TGTGCCAGCAGCTTAGATCTAGGACCTGGAAACACCATATATTTT
CDR3aa: CASSLDLGPGNTIYF

d_gene: NA
abundance: NA
len: 12
v_gene: TRBV14
j_gene: TRBJ1-4
CDR3nt: TGTGCCAGCAGCCAGGGTGGCGAAAAACTGTTTTTT
CDR3aa: CASSQGGEKLFF

d_gene: TRBD1
abundance: NA
len: 15
v_gene: TRBV6-5
j_gene: TRBJ2-2
CDR3nt: TGTGCCAGCAACGCACAGGGGGAGAACACCGGGGAGCTGTTTTTT
CDR3aa: CASNAQGENTGELFF

d_gene: TRBD1
abundance: NA
len: 16
v_gene: TRBV30
j_gene: TRBJ1-4
CDR3nt: TGTGCCTGGAGTTTAACCCAAAGACAGGGTAGCGAAAAACTGTTTTTT
CDR3aa: CAWSLTQRQGSEKLFF

d_gene: NA
abundance: NA
len: 11
v_gene: TRBV28
j_gene: TRBJ2-7
CDR3nt: TGTGCCAGCTTCGGAAACTACGAGCAGTACTTC
CDR3aa: CASFGNYEQYF

d_gene: TRBD1
abundance: NA
len: 15
v_gene: TRBV30
j_gene: TRBJ1-4
CDR3nt: TGTGCCTGGAGTGTAGGTGGGACAGCGAATGAAAAACTGTTTTTT
CDR3aa: CAWSVGGTANEKLFF

d_gene: TRBD1
abundance: NA
len: 13
v_gene: TRBV20-1
j_gene: TRBJ1-2
CDR3nt: TGCAGTGCTAGTGGGGGGACAGGGTTTGGCTACACCTTC
CDR3aa: CSASGGTGFGYTF

d_gene: NA
abundance: NA
len: 17
v_gene: TRBV5-6
j_gene: TRBJ1-3
CDR3nt: TGTGCCAGCAGCTTGACCGGACGGCCCCCTTCTGGAAACACCATATATTTT
CDR3aa: CASSLTGRPPSGNTIYF

d_gene: NA
abundance: many
len: 10
v_gene: TRBV6-5
j_gene: TRBJ2-7
CDR3nt: TGTGCCAGCAGGGCCGATGTGCAGTACTTC
CDR3aa: CASRADVQYF

d_gene: TRBD1
abundance: NA
len: 16
v_gene: TRBV18
j_gene: TRBJ1-2
CDR3nt: TGTGCCAGCTCACCCGGGACAGTAGAGCCCAGTTCTGGCTACACCTTC
CDR3aa: CASSPGTVEPSSGYTF

d_gene: NA
abundance: NA
len: 12
v_gene: TRBV19
j_gene: TRBJ2-7
CDR3nt: TGTGCCAGTAGTATACGTGGTTACGAGCAGTACTTC
CDR3aa: CASSIRGYEQYF

d_gene: TRBD2
abundance: NA
len: 13
v_gene: TRBV28
j_gene: TRBJ2-3
CDR3nt: TGTGCCAGCTGGCTAGCGGCGGGAGATACGCAGTATTTT
CDR3aa: CASWLAAGDTQYF

d_gene: NA
abundance: few
len: 15
v_gene: TRBV27
j_gene: TRBJ2-1
CDR3nt: TGTGCCAGCAGTTTTGGGGCAGGCCCCTACAATGAGCAGTTCTTC
CDR3aa: CASSFGAGPYNEQFF

d_gene: TRBD1
abundance: NA
len: 15
v_gene: TRBV7-2
j_gene: TRBJ1-2
CDR3nt: TGTGCCAGCAGTCACGGACAGGGCCCTAACTATGGCTACACCTTC
CDR3aa: CASSHGQGPNYGYTF

d_gene: NA
abundance: NA
len: 14
v_gene: TRBV11-2
j_gene: TRBJ2-5
CDR3nt: TGTGCCAGCAGCCCTGGGACGAAAGAAGAGACCCAGTACTTC
CDR3aa: CASSPGTKEETQYF

d_gene: TRBD1
abundance: NA
len: 16
v_gene: TRBV10-3
j_gene: TRBJ2-1
CDR3nt: TGTGCCATCACGAAGGTCACAGGGGGAAATCCCGATGAGCAGTTCTTC
CDR3aa: CAITKVTGGNPDEQFF